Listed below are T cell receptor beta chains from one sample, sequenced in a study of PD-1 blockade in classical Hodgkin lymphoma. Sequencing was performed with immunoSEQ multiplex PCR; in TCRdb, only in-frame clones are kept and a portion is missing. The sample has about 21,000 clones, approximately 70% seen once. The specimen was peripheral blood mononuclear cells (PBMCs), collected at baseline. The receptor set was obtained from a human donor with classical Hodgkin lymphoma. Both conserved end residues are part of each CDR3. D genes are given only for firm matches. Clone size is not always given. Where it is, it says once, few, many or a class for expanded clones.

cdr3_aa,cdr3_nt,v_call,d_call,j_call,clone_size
CASSQAGGGSPLHF,TGCGCCAGCAGCCAAGCAGGGGGAGGTTCACCCCTCCACTTT,TRBV4-1,TRBD1,TRBJ1-6,NA
CASSLVTPGEQYF,TGTGCCAGCAGCCTCGTCACACCGGGTGAGCAGTACTTC,TRBV11-3,NA,TRBJ2-7,NA
CASSLYGSQETQYF,TGTGCCAGCAGCTTGTACGGGTCCCAAGAGACCCAGTACTTC,TRBV5-6,NA,TRBJ2-5,NA
CASSIKGLAASYEQYF,TGTGCCAGTAGTATTAAGGGACTAGCGGCTTCCTACGAGCAGTACTTC,TRBV19,TRBD2,TRBJ2-7,NA
CASRSGTGGAGQPQHF,TGTGCCAGCAGGTCCGGGACAGGGGGCGCGGGTCAGCCCCAGCATTTT,TRBV28,TRBD1,TRBJ1-5,NA
CASSLALELNTGELFF,TGTGCCAGCAGCTTAGCTTTGGAGTTAAACACCGGGGAGCTGTTTTTT,TRBV11-3,NA,TRBJ2-2,NA
CASSIEIGQGGQPQHF,TGTGCCAGTAGTATAGAAATCGGACAGGGGGGTCAGCCCCAGCATTTT,TRBV19,TRBD1,TRBJ1-5,NA
CASRTGLDTIYF,TGTGCCAGCAGAACAGGGTTGGACACCATATATTTT,TRBV28,NA,TRBJ1-3,once
CASSGGGELFF,TGTGCCAGCAGTGGAGGCGGGGAGCTGTTTTTT,TRBV28,NA,TRBJ2-2,medium-sized
CASSPGDRAPYEQYF,TGTGCCAGCTCACCAGGGGACAGGGCCCCCTACGAGCAGTACTTC,TRBV18,TRBD1,TRBJ2-7,NA
CASSLSQGEGYTF,TGTGCCAGCAGCTTGAGTCAGGGGGAAGGCTACACCTTC,TRBV5-6,TRBD1,TRBJ1-2,NA
CAWSVRKEASGNTIYF,TGTGCCTGGAGTGTACGAAAGGAGGCTTCTGGAAACACCATATATTTT,TRBV30,NA,TRBJ1-3,NA
CASSHRGFMNRRDPYGYTF,TGTGCCAGCAGCCACCGAGGATTTATGAACCGCCGGGACCCCTATGGCTACACCTTC,TRBV28,NA,TRBJ1-2,NA